This T cell receptor beta chain was identified during a study of blood T cell repertoires in COVID-19. The wider study: Sites in the United States, Italy and Spain provided acute and convalescent COVID-19 samples. T cells, B-cell-depleted T cells, or PBMCs supplied cDNA or gDNA.

Original processing notes: Estimation of nucleated cell counts was performed using reference gene primer amplification. This table comes from immunoSEQ multiplex PCR, and its TCRdb copy is limited to in-frame clones, with some not included. Clone size and the V and J calls come from that table; the DNA yielded D and trimming. The table records roughly 140,000 clones, under 85% of them present only once. V gave up 4 bases and J gave up 0 bases, with 17 bases separating them. The CDR3 covers 17 residues. From germline, CDR1 is SGHRS and CDR2 YFSETQ. The receptor's source is a human donor in a cohort sampled during active COVID-19. This chain joins TRBV5-1 and TRBJ1-3; D is ambiguous. Sequenced: peripheral blood. The CDR3 sequence is CASSPDGGMSSGNTIYF. CDR3 DNA: TGCGCCAGCAGCCCCGATGGAGGGATGAGCTCTGGAAACACCATATATTTT.